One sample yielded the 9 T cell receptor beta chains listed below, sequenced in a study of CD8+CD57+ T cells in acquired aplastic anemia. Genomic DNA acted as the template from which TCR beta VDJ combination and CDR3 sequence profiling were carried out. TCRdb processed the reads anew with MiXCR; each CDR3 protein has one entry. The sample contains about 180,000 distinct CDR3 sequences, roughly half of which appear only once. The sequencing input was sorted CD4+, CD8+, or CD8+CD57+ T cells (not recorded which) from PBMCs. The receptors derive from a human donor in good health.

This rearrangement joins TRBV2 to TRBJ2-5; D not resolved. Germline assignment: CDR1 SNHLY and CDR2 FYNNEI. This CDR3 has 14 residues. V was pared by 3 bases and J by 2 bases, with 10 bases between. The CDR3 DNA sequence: TGTGCCAGCAGTGACTCGGGCGGTCAAGAGACCCAGTACTTC. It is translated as CASSDSGGQETQYF.

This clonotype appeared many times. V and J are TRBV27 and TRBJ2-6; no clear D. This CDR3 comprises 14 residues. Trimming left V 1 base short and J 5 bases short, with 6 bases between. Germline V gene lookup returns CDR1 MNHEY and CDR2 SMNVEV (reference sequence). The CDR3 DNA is TGTGCCAGCAGTTTATTTGGCAGGGCCAACGTCCTGACTTTC. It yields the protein CASSLFGRANVLTF.

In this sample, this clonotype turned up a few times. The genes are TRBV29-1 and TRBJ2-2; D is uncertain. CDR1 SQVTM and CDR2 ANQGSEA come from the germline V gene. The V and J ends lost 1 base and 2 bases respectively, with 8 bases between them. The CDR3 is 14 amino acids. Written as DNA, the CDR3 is TGCAGCGTTGAAGTCCATCGTAACACCGGGGAGCTGTTTTTT. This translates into CSVEVHRNTGELFF.

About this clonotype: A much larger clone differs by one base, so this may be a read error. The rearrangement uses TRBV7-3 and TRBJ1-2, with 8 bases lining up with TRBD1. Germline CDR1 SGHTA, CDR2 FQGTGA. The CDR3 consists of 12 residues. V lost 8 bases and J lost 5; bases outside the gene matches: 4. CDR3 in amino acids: CASEGQEYGYTF. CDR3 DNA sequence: TGTGCCAGCGAGGGACAGGAATATGGCTACACCTTC. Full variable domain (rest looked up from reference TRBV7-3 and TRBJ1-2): GAGVSQTPSNKVTEKGKYVELRCDPISGHTALYWYRQSLGQGPEFLIYFQGTGAADDSGLPNDRFFAVRPEGSVSTLKIQRTERGDSAVYLCASEGQEYGYTFGSGTRLTVV.

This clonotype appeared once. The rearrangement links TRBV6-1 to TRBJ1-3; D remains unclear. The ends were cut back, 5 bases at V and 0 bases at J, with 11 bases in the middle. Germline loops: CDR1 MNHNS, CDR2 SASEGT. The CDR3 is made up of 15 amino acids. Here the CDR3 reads CASSPRLLSGNTIYF. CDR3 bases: TGTGCCAGCAGTCCGCGACTGCTCTCTGGAAACACCATATATTTT.

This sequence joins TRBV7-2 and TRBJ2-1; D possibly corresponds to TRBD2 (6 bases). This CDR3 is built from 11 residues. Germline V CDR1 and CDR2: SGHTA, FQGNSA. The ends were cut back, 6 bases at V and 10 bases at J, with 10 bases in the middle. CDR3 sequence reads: CASRGRWEQFF. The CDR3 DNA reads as TGTGCCAGCAGGGGGAGGTGGGAGCAGTTCTTC.

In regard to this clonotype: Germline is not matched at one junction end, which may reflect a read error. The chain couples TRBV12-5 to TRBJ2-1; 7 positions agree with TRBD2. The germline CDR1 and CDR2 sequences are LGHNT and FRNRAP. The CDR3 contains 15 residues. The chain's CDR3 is CAGGGVGGRGDEQFF. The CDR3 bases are TGTGCTGGTGGTGGGGTCGGCGGGAGAGGCGATGAGCAGTTCTTC.

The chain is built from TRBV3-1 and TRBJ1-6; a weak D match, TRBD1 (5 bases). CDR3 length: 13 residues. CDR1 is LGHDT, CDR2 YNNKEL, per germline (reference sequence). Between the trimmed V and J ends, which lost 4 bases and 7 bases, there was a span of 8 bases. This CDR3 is CASSLDRNSPLHF. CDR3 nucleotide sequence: TGTGCCAGCAGCCTAGACAGAAATTCACCCCTCCACTTT.

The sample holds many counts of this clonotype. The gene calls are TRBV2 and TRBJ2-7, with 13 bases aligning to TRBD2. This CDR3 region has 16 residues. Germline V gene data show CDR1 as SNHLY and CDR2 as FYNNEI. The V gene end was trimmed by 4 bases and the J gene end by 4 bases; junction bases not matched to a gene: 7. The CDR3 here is CASSAPGLAGVYEQYF. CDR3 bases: TGTGCCAGCAGTGCTCCAGGACTAGCGGGAGTTTACGAGCAGTACTTC.